These 2 T cell receptor beta chains came from one sample sequenced in a study of blood T cell repertoires in COVID-19. The protocol was immunoSEQ multiplex PCR, while the TCRdb copy is restricted to in-frame clones and leaves out a portion. The table lists 250,000 to 300,000 clones, approximately 87% of them singletons. Material: peripheral blood. These receptors were obtained from a woman aged 40 to 50 who had recovered from COVID-19.

The chain carries TRBV12-5 and TRBJ2-2, with unresolved D. Germline V gives CDR1 LGHNT, CDR2 FRNRAP. This CDR3 is built from 16 residues. V was cut by 1 base and J by 2 bases, with 11 bases left in between. CDR3 sequence reads: CASGLGLLDNTGELFF. The CDR3 DNA sequence: TGTGCTAGTGGTTTGGGCCTGCTAGACAACACCGGGGAGCTGTTTTTT.

The chain is built from TRBV9 and TRBJ1-2; D is undetermined. The V gene lost 5 bases and the J gene lost 6 bases, with 20 bases spanning the gap. Germline V gives CDR1 SGDLS, CDR2 YYNGEE. The CDR3 has 15 residues. CDR3 in DNA: TGTGCCAGCAGTCCCCTTTCAATATCGGTAGATGGCTACACCTTC. This codes for CASSPLSISVDGYTF.